This is a list of T cell receptor beta chains from one sample in a study of shared clonotypes between healthy human individuals. Clones were read by immunoSEQ multiplex PCR, and TCRdb kept only the in-frame ones, dropping some. The sample contains around 700,000 clones, more than 70% of which appear only once. The sequenced sample was memory CD4+ T cells sorted from blood. Receptor source: a young woman in good health. Each CDR3 is given with its conserved first and last residue. D genes are given only for firm matches. Expanded clones get a size class; other rows say once, few or many, or leave the size out.

cdr3_aa cdr3_nt clone_size j_call d_call v_call
CASSWGQGNTIYF TGCGCCAGCAGCTGGGGACAGGGAAACACCATATATTTT few TRBJ1-3 TRBD1 TRBV5-1
CASSFRQAFSTDTQYF TGTGCCAGCAGTTTCCGACAGGCGTTTAGCACAGATACGCAGTATTTT - TRBJ2-3 - TRBV27
CASSREWAQETQYF TGTGCCAGCAGCCGGGAGTGGGCCCAAGAGACCCAGTACTTC - TRBJ2-5 - TRBV2
CASSPSGGGSTDTQYF TGTGCCAGCAGCCCCTCGGGGGGCGGAAGCACAGATACGCAGTATTTT many TRBJ2-3 - TRBV11-2
CASSGGGGGNEQFF TGTGCCAGTAGTGGAGGGGGAGGAGGCAATGAGCAGTTCTTC - TRBJ2-1 - TRBV19
CASSPFRDRGTYEQYF TGTGCCAGCAGCCCCTTTCGAGACAGGGGCACCTACGAGCAGTACTTC - TRBJ2-7 TRBD1 TRBV7-6
CVTSRGGGLAGRITYEQYF TGTGTCACCAGCAGAGGAGGCGGACTAGCGGGAAGGATCACCTACGAGCAGTACTTC - TRBJ2-7 TRBD2 TRBV15
CASSTSGIITDTQYF TGTGCCAGTAGCACTAGCGGGATTATAACAGATACGCAGTATTTT - TRBJ2-3 TRBD2 TRBV19
CASSQRPQVRISEKLFF TGCGCCAGCAGCCAAAGGCCACAGGTCCGGATAAGTGAAAAACTGTTTTTT - TRBJ1-4 - TRBV4-1
CASSLDGTGYNEQFF TGTGCCAGCAGCTTAGACGGGACAGGATACAATGAGCAGTTCTTC - TRBJ2-1 TRBD1 TRBV11-2
CASSHGQGMANQPQHF TGTGCCAGCAGCCACGGACAGGGAATGGCTAATCAGCCCCAGCATTTT - TRBJ1-5 TRBD1 TRBV5-8
CASSLNRGAFGNQPQHF TGTGCCAGCAGCCTTAACAGGGGGGCTTTTGGCAATCAGCCCCAGCATTTT - TRBJ1-5 TRBD1 TRBV28
CASSLRDEAFF TGTGCCAGCAGCCTCCGGGACGAAGCTTTCTTT once TRBJ1-1 - TRBV6-5
CASSLGAALNTEAFF TGTGCCAGCAGCTTAGGGGCAGCCCTTAACACTGAAGCTTTCTTT - TRBJ1-1 - TRBV7-9
CASSQSGHHQYEQYF TGCGCCAGCAGCCAGTCGGGGCATCACCAATACGAGCAGTACTTC - TRBJ2-7 - TRBV10-1
CASSQEVMPSGSSEQFF TGCGCCAGCAGCCAAGAAGTTATGCCTAGCGGGAGTTCTGAGCAGTTCTTC once TRBJ2-1 TRBD2 TRBV4-1
CASSGGGTGPSYEQYF TGTGCCAGCAGCGGGGGAGGGACAGGGCCCTCCTACGAGCAGTACTTC - TRBJ2-7 TRBD1 TRBV5-6
CASSTRGAYGYTF TGTGCCAGCAGCACACGAGGGGCCTATGGCTACACCTTC - TRBJ1-2 - TRBV9
CASSQDAQTSGWRFF TGTGCCAGCAGCCAAGACGCCCAAACTAGCGGCTGGAGGTTCTTC few TRBJ2-1 TRBD2 TRBV4-2
CASSQGRGQGAYEQYF TGCGCCAGCAGCCAAGGAAGAGGACAGGGGGCCTACGAGCAGTACTTC - TRBJ2-7 TRBD1 TRBV4-1
CASSPPGQGTSKAEAFF TGTGCCAGTAGTCCCCCGGGACAGGGGACAAGTAAGGCTGAAGCTTTCTTT - TRBJ1-1 TRBD1 TRBV19
CASSAGGSHSYEQYF TGTGCCAGCAGTGCCGGCGGGAGTCACTCCTACGAGCAGTACTTC - TRBJ2-7 TRBD2 TRBV27
CASSEGLIGSYEQYF TGTGCCAGCAGCGAGGGACTCATCGGGTCCTACGAGCAGTACTTC - TRBJ2-7 - TRBV7-3
CASSPGTSGNPYEQYF TGTGCCAGCAGTCCCGGGACTAGCGGGAACCCCTACGAGCAGTACTTC - TRBJ2-7 TRBD2 TRBV2
CASSNYLAGTGYEQYF TGTGCCAGCAGCAACTACCTGGCGGGGACAGGCTACGAGCAGTACTTC - TRBJ2-7 TRBD1 TRBV7-8